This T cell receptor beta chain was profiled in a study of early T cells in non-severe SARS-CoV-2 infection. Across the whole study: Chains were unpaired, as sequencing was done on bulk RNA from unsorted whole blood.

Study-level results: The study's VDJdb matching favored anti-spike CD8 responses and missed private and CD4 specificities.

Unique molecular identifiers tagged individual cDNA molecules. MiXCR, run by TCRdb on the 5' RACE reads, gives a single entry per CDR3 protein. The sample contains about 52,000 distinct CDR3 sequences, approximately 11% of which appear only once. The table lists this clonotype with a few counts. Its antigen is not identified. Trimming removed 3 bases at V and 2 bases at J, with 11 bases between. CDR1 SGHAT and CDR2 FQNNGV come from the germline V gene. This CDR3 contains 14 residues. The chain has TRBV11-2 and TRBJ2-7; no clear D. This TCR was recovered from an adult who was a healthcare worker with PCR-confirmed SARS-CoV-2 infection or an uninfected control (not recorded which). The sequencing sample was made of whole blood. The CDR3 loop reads CASSFFVRPYEQYF. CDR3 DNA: TGTGCCAGCAGCTTCTTCGTCAGGCCCTACGAGCAGTACTTC.